This T cell receptor (beta chain) was profiled in a study of CD8 T cells in Susac syndrome. Whole-study results and caveats: In total CD8+ repertoires, over 15 Susac-specific public clones were detected, and CD8+ TEMRA repertoires contained a few. As acknowledged by the study, its TCR sequencing and HLA analysis included a relatively small number of individuals.

Trimming cost V 0 bases and J 6 bases, with 8 bases left between them. The CDR3 is 14 residues long. Germline V gene sequence: CDR1 LGHNA, CDR2 YSLEER. Note on this clonotype: The antigen is unknown.

The authors carried out high-throughput sequencing of TCR beta. They applied it to CD8+ and CD4+ T cells obtained from blood. When the RNA was reverse transcribed, random hexamers were used with an input of 0.5 to 1 ug. Across 54 Vbeta and 13 Jbeta, TCR beta CDR3 was amplified with immunoSEQ multiplex PCR. Using its own MiXCR run on the immunoSEQ multiplex PCR reads, TCRdb lists one record per CDR3 protein. The sample holds about 110,000 distinct CDR3 sequences, roughly 94% seen once. The chain has TRBV4-3 and TRBJ2-2; no clear D. The sequence was collected from a human donor with Susac syndrome. Sequencing was carried out using CD8+ T cells from PBMCs. Here the CDR3 DNA reads TGCGCCAGCAGCCAAGATGGGCTGGCCGGGGAGCTGTTTTTT. Residues: CASSQDGLAGELFF.